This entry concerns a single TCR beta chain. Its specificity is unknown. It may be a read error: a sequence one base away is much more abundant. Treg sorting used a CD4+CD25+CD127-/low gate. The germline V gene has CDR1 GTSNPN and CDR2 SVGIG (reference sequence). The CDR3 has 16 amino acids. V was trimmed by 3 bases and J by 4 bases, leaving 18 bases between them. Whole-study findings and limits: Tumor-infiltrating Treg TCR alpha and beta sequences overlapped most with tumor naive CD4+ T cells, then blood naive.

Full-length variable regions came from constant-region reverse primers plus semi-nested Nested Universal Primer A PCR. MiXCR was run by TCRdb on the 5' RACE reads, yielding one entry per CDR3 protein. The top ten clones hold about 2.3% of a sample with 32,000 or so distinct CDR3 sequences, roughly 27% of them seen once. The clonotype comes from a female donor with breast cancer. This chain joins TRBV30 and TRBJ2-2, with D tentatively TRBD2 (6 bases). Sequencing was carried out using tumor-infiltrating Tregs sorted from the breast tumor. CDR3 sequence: CAWRAGRAIITGELFF. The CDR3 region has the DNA TGTGCCTGGAGAGCGGGTAGGGCAATCATCACCGGGGAGCTGTTTTTT.